This TCR beta chain was identified during a study of blood T cell repertoires in COVID-19 (dated by TCRdb to the early 2020s). Describing the broader study: The collaborator samples originated in the United States, Italy and Spain and spanned the acute and convalescent phases of COVID-19. The material from the prospective study consisted of cDNA or gDNA derived from T cells, B-cell-depleted T cells, or PBMCs. The dataset comprised deeply sampled blood TCRbeta repertoires from subjects exposed to, actively infected with, or recovered from COVID-19. The repertoires were made available in a free public database intended to serve as a resource for research on the immune response to SARS-CoV-2. The samples were drawn from the first 160 participants of the ongoing ImmuneRACE study and from 1,254 subjects provided by 6 global collaborators. The sample metadata nearly always contained a de-identified subject ID, COVID-19 status, age in years and sex. Where available, HLA class I and class II types were obtained from metadata supplied by the sample provider rather than from assay-based typing.

The research as a whole found: How much clinical and demographic metadata was included differed by source and by participant, and the metadata was provided uncurated.

Each collaborating institution followed its own protocols to collect whole blood in K2EDTA tubes. For TCRbeta analysis, collaborators shipped samples as frozen whole blood, isolated PBMCs, or DNA extracted from either of those sample types. TCRbeta CDR3 regions were amplified from genomic DNA using the immunoSEQ Assay, a bias-controlled multiplex PCR. The paper's data handling went like this. Nucleated cell counts per sample were estimated from amplification of reference gene primers within the assay. Sequence reads were collapsed and filtered to measure the absolute abundance of every unique TCRbeta CDR3 rearrangement. For each sample, productive Simpson clonality was calculated as the square root of Simpson's diversity index over productive rearrangements. This immuneACCESS table, as held by TCRdb, lists in-frame sequences with V and J called but not all clones. Of the missing ones, under half trace to an unresolved V gene in checked studies; the others have no known cause. The V and J calls and clone size were taken over from that table, and D and trimming were inferred from the DNA. In all, the sample holds 120,000 to 150,000 clones, and roughly 89% of those were seen once. The top ten hold less than 10% of the sample.

With respect to this clone: What this receptor recognizes is not known. Per-base qualities were not stored, and no clone one base away is much larger.

Looking up the germline V gene yields CDR1 LGHNA and CDR2 YSLEER. V is cut back by 2 bases and J by 4 bases, with 12 bases in the junction unmatched. From cysteine to phenylalanine, the CDR3 is 18 amino acids long. Here the CDR3 DNA is all that survives: 54 bases in frame from base 1. Material: peripheral blood. This sequence was found in a woman aged 45 to 65 with active or convalescent COVID-19. Rearrangement joined TRBV4-3 to TRBJ2-2, and 8 bases in between align with TRBD2. The CDR3 region: CASSQSFGAGGRTGELFF. The sequenced DNA is TGCGCCAGCAGCCAAAGCTTCGGGGCGGGGGGACGCACCGGGGAGCTGTTTTTT.